A selection of T cell receptor beta chains follows, all from one sample in a study of blood T cell repertoires in COVID-19. The data were produced by immunoSEQ multiplex PCR, yet TCRdb's version contains in-frame clones alone and is incomplete. The table has 50,000 to 65,000 clones, more than 55% seen once. The sequencing input was PBMCs or T cells enriched from blood (not recorded which). These receptors were obtained from a woman in her fifties or sixties who had been exposed to COVID-19. Each CDR3 is given with its conserved first and last residue. The D gene is left open where the match is weak. Some rows have no size entry. The others give once, few or many, or a class for an expanded clone.

CDR3aa: CASSHGLASYEQYF
CDR3nt: TGTGCCAGCAGCCATGGATTAGCAAGCTACGAGCAGTACTTC
j_gene: TRBJ2-7
d_gene: NA
abundance: few
v_gene: TRBV3-1/TRBV3-2
len: 14

CDR3aa: CASSPQGLSNQPQHF
CDR3nt: TGTGCCAGCTCACCACAGGGGTTGAGCAATCAGCCCCAGCATTTT
j_gene: TRBJ1-5
d_gene: NA
abundance: NA
v_gene: TRBV18
len: 15

CDR3aa: CASSVGQGGTEAFF
CDR3nt: TGTGCCAGCAGCGTAGGGCAGGGCGGCACTGAAGCTTTCTTT
j_gene: TRBJ1-1
d_gene: NA
abundance: NA
v_gene: TRBV9
len: 14

CDR3aa: CASSRTGGANTGELFF
CDR3nt: TGTGCCAGCAGCCGGACCGGAGGGGCCAACACCGGGGAGCTGTTTTTT
j_gene: TRBJ2-2
d_gene: NA
abundance: few
v_gene: TRBV7-6
len: 16

CDR3aa: CASSPVISGNTIYF
CDR3nt: TGTGCCAGCAGCCCCGTTATCTCTGGAAACACCATATATTTT
j_gene: TRBJ1-3
d_gene: NA
abundance: NA
v_gene: TRBV9
len: 14

CDR3aa: CASSQGRTVGNTIYF
CDR3nt: TGTGCCAGCAGCCAAGGTAGAACAGTTGGAAACACCATATATTTT
j_gene: TRBJ1-3
d_gene: NA
abundance: NA
v_gene: TRBV14
len: 15

CDR3aa: CASSLTGSRGETQYF
CDR3nt: TGTGCCAGCAGCCTAACCGGGAGTAGGGGAGAGACCCAGTACTTC
j_gene: TRBJ2-5
d_gene: NA
abundance: NA
v_gene: TRBV7-2
len: 15

CDR3aa: CASSQARGMNTEAFF
CDR3nt: TGCGCCAGCAGCCAAGCAAGGGGAATGAACACTGAAGCTTTCTTT
j_gene: TRBJ1-1
d_gene: NA
abundance: NA
v_gene: TRBV4-3
len: 15

CDR3aa: CASRPAQTGAAEAFF
CDR3nt: TGTGCCAGCAGACCCGCCCAAACAGGGGCGGCTGAAGCTTTCTTT
j_gene: TRBJ1-1
d_gene: TRBD1
abundance: NA
v_gene: TRBV28
len: 15

CDR3aa: CASSIDSGNTIYF
CDR3nt: TGTGCCAGCAGCATAGACTCTGGAAACACCATATATTTT
j_gene: TRBJ1-3
d_gene: NA
abundance: NA
v_gene: TRBV3-1/TRBV3-2
len: 13

CDR3aa: CASSPYRGAADGYTF
CDR3nt: TGTGCCAGCAGCCCCTACAGGGGAGCGGCGGATGGCTACACCTTC
j_gene: TRBJ1-2
d_gene: TRBD1
abundance: NA
v_gene: TRBV28
len: 15

CDR3aa: CASSYPYQPQHF
CDR3nt: TGTGCCAGCAGTTACCCTTATCAGCCCCAGCATTTT
j_gene: TRBJ1-5
d_gene: NA
abundance: NA
v_gene: TRBV6-2/TRBV6-3
len: 12

CDR3aa: CAWSGDNEQFF
CDR3nt: TGTGCCTGGAGTGGAGACAATGAGCAGTTCTTC
j_gene: TRBJ2-1
d_gene: NA
abundance: once
v_gene: TRBV30
len: 11

CDR3aa: CAWGGGKVGNQPQHF
CDR3nt: TGTGCCTGGGGTGGGGGGAAGGTCGGCAATCAGCCCCAGCATTTT
j_gene: TRBJ1-5
d_gene: NA
abundance: NA
v_gene: TRBV30
len: 15

CDR3aa: CASSYSTASKRYEQYF
CDR3nt: TGTGCCAGCAGTTACTCGACGGCTAGTAAAAGGTACGAGCAGTACTTC
j_gene: TRBJ2-7
d_gene: NA
abundance: NA
v_gene: TRBV6-5
len: 16

CDR3aa: CASSPDRDRGGYTF
CDR3nt: TGTGCCAGCAGTCCCGACCGGGACAGGGGTGGCTACACCTTC
j_gene: TRBJ1-2
d_gene: TRBD1
abundance: NA
v_gene: TRBV27
len: 14

CDR3aa: CASSDATGAGEKLFF
CDR3nt: TGTGCCAGCAGTGACGCGACAGGGGCTGGTGAAAAACTGTTTTTT
j_gene: TRBJ1-4
d_gene: TRBD1
abundance: medium-sized
v_gene: TRBV25-1
len: 15

CDR3aa: CASSPRWERANNEQFF
CDR3nt: TGTGCCAGTAGTCCTAGATGGGAGCGGGCAAACAATGAGCAGTTCTTC
j_gene: TRBJ2-1
d_gene: NA
abundance: many
v_gene: TRBV19
len: 16

CDR3aa: CSAGTAGAFF
CDR3nt: TGCAGTGCCGGGACAGCGGGAGCTTTCTTT
j_gene: TRBJ1-1
d_gene: TRBD1
abundance: NA
v_gene: TRBV20-1
len: 10

CDR3aa: CASSLADRGNSPLHF
CDR3nt: TGTGCCAGCAGCTTGGCGGACAGGGGAAATTCACCCCTCCACTTT
j_gene: TRBJ1-6
d_gene: TRBD1
abundance: NA
v_gene: TRBV5-8
len: 15

CDR3aa: CASNPRTGANYGYTF
CDR3nt: TGTGCCAGCAACCCCAGGACAGGAGCTAACTATGGCTACACCTTC
j_gene: TRBJ1-2
d_gene: TRBD1
abundance: medium-sized
v_gene: TRBV27
len: 15

CDR3aa: CASSQLAGPLGEQYF
CDR3nt: TGTGCCAGCAGTCAACTAGCGGGGCCCCTCGGCGAGCAGTACTTC
j_gene: TRBJ2-7
d_gene: TRBD2
abundance: once
v_gene: TRBV14
len: 15

CDR3aa: CASSYRTSGLNEQFF
CDR3nt: TGTGCCAGCAGTTACAGAACTAGCGGTTTAAATGAGCAGTTCTTC
j_gene: TRBJ2-1
d_gene: TRBD2
abundance: NA
v_gene: TRBV6-2/TRBV6-3
len: 15

CDR3aa: CASSFPLRAQHF
CDR3nt: TGTGCCAGCAGTTTCCCCCTTCGGGCCCAGCATTTT
j_gene: TRBJ1-5
d_gene: NA
abundance: NA
v_gene: TRBV28
len: 12

CDR3aa: CASSLTLAGGGADTQYF
CDR3nt: TGTGCCAGCAGCTTAACACTAGCGGGGGGTGGTGCAGATACGCAGTATTTT
j_gene: TRBJ2-3
d_gene: TRBD2
abundance: NA
v_gene: TRBV7-3
len: 17

CDR3aa: CASSAGLAGEYF
CDR3nt: TGTGCCAGCAGCGCAGGACTAGCGGGAGAGTATTTT
j_gene: TRBJ2-3
d_gene: TRBD2
abundance: NA
v_gene: TRBV9
len: 12

CDR3aa: CASSQEFTAGYGYTF
CDR3nt: TGTGCCAGCAGCCAAGAATTTACAGCTGGCTATGGCTACACCTTC
j_gene: TRBJ1-2
d_gene: NA
abundance: NA
v_gene: TRBV3-1/TRBV3-2
len: 15

CDR3aa: CASSMEGARYNEQFF
CDR3nt: TGTGCCAGTAGTATGGAGGGGGCCCGCTACAATGAGCAGTTCTTC
j_gene: TRBJ2-1
d_gene: NA
abundance: NA
v_gene: TRBV19
len: 15

CDR3aa: CASSWDSYNSPLHF
CDR3nt: TGTGCCAGCAGTTGGGACAGTTATAATTCACCCCTCCACTTT
j_gene: TRBJ1-6
d_gene: TRBD1
abundance: once
v_gene: TRBV6-6
len: 14

CDR3aa: CASSRGTVQETQYF
CDR3nt: TGCGCCAGCAGCAGAGGGACAGTCCAAGAGACCCAGTACTTC
j_gene: TRBJ2-5
d_gene: TRBD1
abundance: few
v_gene: TRBV5-1
len: 14

CDR3aa: CAWSGTGDGQPQHF
CDR3nt: TGTGCCTGGAGTGGGACAGGGGACGGCCAGCCCCAGCATTTT
j_gene: TRBJ1-5
d_gene: TRBD1
abundance: few
v_gene: TRBV30
len: 14

CDR3aa: CASNYMGQPQHF
CDR3nt: TGTGCCAGTAACTACATGGGTCAGCCCCAGCATTTT
j_gene: TRBJ1-5
d_gene: NA
abundance: NA
v_gene: TRBV19
len: 12

CDR3aa: CASSVNRGRDSPLHF
CDR3nt: TGTGCCAGCAGCGTGAACAGGGGTCGAGATTCACCCCTCCACTTT
j_gene: TRBJ1-6
d_gene: TRBD1
abundance: NA
v_gene: TRBV9
len: 15

CDR3aa: CAWRVADRGNTEAFF
CDR3nt: TGTGCCTGGAGGGTGGCGGACAGGGGGAACACTGAAGCTTTCTTT
j_gene: TRBJ1-1
d_gene: TRBD1
abundance: few
v_gene: TRBV30
len: 15

CDR3aa: CASSFKGGAQNIQYF
CDR3nt: TGTGCCAGCAGCTTCAAGGGGGGGGCCCAAAACATTCAGTACTTC
j_gene: TRBJ2-4
d_gene: NA
abundance: NA
v_gene: TRBV11-2
len: 15

CDR3aa: CASSPPGLAYTGELFF
CDR3nt: TGTGCCAGCAGCCCTCCGGGACTAGCTTACACCGGGGAGCTGTTTTTT
j_gene: TRBJ2-2
d_gene: TRBD2
abundance: NA
v_gene: TRBV7-6
len: 16

CDR3aa: CASSGSEGSEQFF
CDR3nt: TGTGCCAGCAGTGGTAGCGAGGGATCTGAGCAGTTCTTC
j_gene: TRBJ2-1
d_gene: NA
abundance: few
v_gene: TRBV6-4
len: 13

CDR3aa: CASSISLRAGNTDTQYF
CDR3nt: TGTGCCAGTAGTATCTCTCTTCGAGCGGGGAACACAGATACGCAGTATTTT
j_gene: TRBJ2-3
d_gene: TRBD2
abundance: many
v_gene: TRBV19
len: 17

CDR3aa: CASSINSGRSGNTIYF
CDR3nt: TGTGCCAGTAGTATAAATTCAGGGCGGTCTGGAAACACCATATATTTT
j_gene: TRBJ1-3
d_gene: NA
abundance: NA
v_gene: TRBV19
len: 16

CDR3aa: CASSLDVGAYGYTF
CDR3nt: TGTGCCAGCAGCTTAGACGTAGGAGCCTATGGCTACACCTTC
j_gene: TRBJ1-2
d_gene: NA
abundance: NA
v_gene: TRBV7-6
len: 14

CDR3aa: CATSRVLGGNTEAFF
CDR3nt: TGTGCCACCAGCAGAGTTCTGGGGGGGAACACTGAAGCTTTCTTT
j_gene: TRBJ1-1
d_gene: NA
abundance: NA
v_gene: TRBV15
len: 15

CDR3aa: CASSQAVADQETQYF
CDR3nt: TGCGCCAGCAGCCAAGCCGTGGCGGACCAAGAGACCCAGTACTTC
j_gene: TRBJ2-5
d_gene: NA
abundance: NA
v_gene: TRBV4-1
len: 15

CDR3aa: CASSYSVVRDEQFF
CDR3nt: TGTGCCAGCAGTTACTCGGTAGTCCGGGATGAGCAGTTCTTC
j_gene: TRBJ2-1
d_gene: NA
abundance: NA
v_gene: TRBV6-6
len: 14

CDR3aa: CASMGRTNYGYTF
CDR3nt: TGTGCCAGCATGGGCAGGACTAACTATGGCTACACCTTC
j_gene: TRBJ1-2
d_gene: NA
abundance: NA
v_gene: TRBV3-1/TRBV3-2
len: 13

CDR3aa: CASSQTGGSQPQHF
CDR3nt: TGCGCCAGCAGCCAGACAGGGGGCAGCCAGCCCCAGCATTTT
j_gene: TRBJ1-5
d_gene: TRBD1
abundance: NA
v_gene: TRBV5-1
len: 14

CDR3aa: CASSPPVRADEQFF
CDR3nt: TGTGCCAGCTCACCACCGGTCAGGGCTGACGAGCAGTTCTTC
j_gene: TRBJ2-1
d_gene: NA
abundance: NA
v_gene: TRBV18
len: 14

CDR3aa: CASKTAHSYNEQFF
CDR3nt: TGTGCCAGCAAGACAGCCCACTCCTACAATGAGCAGTTCTTC
j_gene: TRBJ2-1
d_gene: NA
abundance: NA
v_gene: TRBV28
len: 14

CDR3aa: CASSPQSPLTNEKLFF
CDR3nt: TGCGCCAGCAGCCCTCAGTCGCCGTTAACTAATGAAAAACTGTTTTTT
j_gene: TRBJ1-4
d_gene: NA
abundance: few
v_gene: TRBV4-1
len: 16

CDR3aa: CASSWGGPGNQPQHF
CDR3nt: TGTGCCAGCAGTTGGGGGGGGCCTGGCAATCAGCCCCAGCATTTT
j_gene: TRBJ1-5
d_gene: NA
abundance: NA
v_gene: TRBV27
len: 15

CDR3aa: CASSPQQGEREQYF
CDR3nt: TGTGCCAGCTCACCGCAACAGGGGGAGCGCGAGCAGTACTTC
j_gene: TRBJ2-7
d_gene: TRBD1
abundance: NA
v_gene: TRBV18
len: 14

CDR3aa: CSASDTLPSGRGHNEQFF
CDR3nt: TGCAGTGCTAGTGACACCCTCCCTAGCGGGAGAGGGCACAATGAGCAGTTCTTC
j_gene: TRBJ2-1
d_gene: TRBD2
abundance: many
v_gene: TRBV20-1
len: 18

CDR3aa: CASSGTVTDTQYF
CDR3nt: TGCGCCAGCAGCGGGACTGTGACAGATACGCAGTATTTT
j_gene: TRBJ2-3
d_gene: NA
abundance: NA
v_gene: TRBV5-1
len: 13

CDR3aa: CASSLVDRDDEQFF
CDR3nt: TGTGCCAGCAGCTTGGTTGACAGGGACGATGAGCAGTTCTTC
j_gene: TRBJ2-1
d_gene: TRBD1
abundance: NA
v_gene: TRBV5-6
len: 14

CDR3aa: CASSQGAYSNQPQHF
CDR3nt: TGTGCCAGCAGCCAGGGGGCGTATAGCAATCAGCCCCAGCATTTT
j_gene: TRBJ1-5
d_gene: TRBD1
abundance: NA
v_gene: TRBV28
len: 15

CDR3aa: CAISYDAGGNEQFF
CDR3nt: TGTGCCATCAGTTACGACGCGGGGGGCAATGAGCAGTTCTTC
j_gene: TRBJ2-1
d_gene: TRBD2
abundance: many
v_gene: TRBV10-3
len: 14

CDR3aa: CASSVNSGSPLHF
CDR3nt: TGTGCCAGCAGCGTTAACAGCGGCTCACCCCTCCACTTT
j_gene: TRBJ1-6
d_gene: NA
abundance: few
v_gene: TRBV9
len: 13

CDR3aa: CASSLTGNLGNTIYF
CDR3nt: TGCGCCAGCAGCTTGACGGGGAATTTGGGAAACACCATATATTTT
j_gene: TRBJ1-3
d_gene: NA
abundance: many
v_gene: TRBV5-1
len: 15

CDR3aa: CASLTGGYEQYF
CDR3nt: TGTGCCAGCCTTACAGGGGGCTACGAGCAGTACTTC
j_gene: TRBJ2-7
d_gene: TRBD1
abundance: many
v_gene: TRBV11-2
len: 12

CDR3aa: CASSIPGDSPLHF
CDR3nt: TGTGCCAGTAGTATTCCGGGGGATTCACCCCTCCACTTT
j_gene: TRBJ1-6
d_gene: NA
abundance: once
v_gene: TRBV19
len: 13

CDR3aa: CASSPRTSGRAVKDTQYF
CDR3nt: TGTGCCAGCAGCCCCCGGACTAGCGGGAGGGCCGTGAAAGATACGCAGTATTTT
j_gene: TRBJ2-3
d_gene: TRBD2
abundance: NA
v_gene: TRBV9
len: 18